What follows are 9 T cell receptor beta chains derived from one specimen sequenced in a study of response to subunit inactivated influenza vaccine. MiXCR, run by TCRdb on the RT-PCR reads, gives a single entry per CDR3 protein. The table includes almost 600,000 distinct CDR3 sequences, about 15% detected once. The sample was PBMCs from blood, taken approximately 12 days after vaccination. The receptors here all came from a man aged 50-59 years who received an inactivated influenza vaccine.

The J gene is TRBJ2-5, the V gene TRBV7-9, with D unclear. V lost 2 bases and J 3 bases, leaving 10 bases between the germline ends. Germline V gives CDR1 SEHNR, CDR2 FQNEAQ (reference sequence). The length of the CDR3 is 14 residues. The CDR3: CASSLIGAEETQYF. CDR3 in DNA: TGTGCCAGCAGCTTAATAGGAGCCGAAGAGACCCAGTACTTC.

The rearrangement uses TRBV10-1 and TRBJ2-2, with 7 bases matching TRBD1. CDR1 and CDR2 (germline): WNHNN, SYGVQD (reference sequence). CDR3 length: 15 residues. With 0 bases clipped from V and 6 bases from J, the junction kept 4 bases outside the gene matches. Here the CDR3 DNA reads TGCGCCAGCAGTGAGTCGACAGGGAGATCCGGGGAGCTGTTTTTT. Protein sequence: CASSESTGRSGELFF.

This chain joins TRBV7-8 and TRBJ2-1, with D unresolved. CDR1 is SGHVS, CDR2 FQNEAQ, per germline. CDR3 length equals 15 residues. Trimming removed 2 bases at V and 2 bases at J, with 10 bases between. CDR3 amino acids: CASSLTRQTYNEQFF. CDR3 in DNA: TGTGCCAGCAGCTTAACGAGGCAGACCTACAATGAGCAGTTCTTC.

This clonotype was seen a single time. This CDR3 reads CAIQVASGATNTGELFF. The CDR3 nucleotides are TGTGCCATCCAAGTGGCTAGCGGGGCTACGAACACCGGGGAGCTGTTTTTT. V usage is TRBV10-3 and J usage is TRBJ2-2; 9 bases align to TRBD2. Trimming took 8 bases from V and 0 from J; bases not matched to a gene: 10. The germline V gene has CDR1 ENHRY and CDR2 SYGVKD. The CDR3 has 17 amino acids.

A few counts support this clonotype. V and J are TRBV4-2 and TRBJ2-7, with D uncertain. The CDR3 spans 15 residues. Trimming took 0 bases from V and 0 from J, leaving 9 bases between them. CDR1 is LGHNA, CDR2 YNFKEQ, per germline. CDR3: CASSQERHTSYEQYF. Written as DNA, the CDR3 is TGTGCCAGCAGCCAAGAAAGGCACACCTCCTACGAGCAGTACTTC.

This clonotype was seen a few times. V usage is TRBV5-1 and J usage is TRBJ1-5; tentatively, D is TRBD1 (5 bases). Germline values: CDR1 SGHRS, CDR2 YFSETQ. This CDR3 is 15 amino acids long. V was cut by 4 bases and J by 4 bases, with 15 bases left in between. The DNA for the CDR3 is TGCGCCAGCAGCCCCGGGTCGGAGGGGAATCAGCCCCAGCATTTT. Protein sequence: CASSPGSEGNQPQHF.

The table lists this clonotype with many counts. This chain uses TRBV5-1 with TRBJ2-5; 9 bases align to TRBD1. The V gene end was trimmed by 4 bases and the J gene end by 3 bases; junction bases not matched to a gene: 10. The CDR3 is made up of 16 amino acids. The germline V gene has CDR1 SGHRS and CDR2 YFSETQ. The CDR3 DNA is TGCGCCAGCAGCGTACGCCTTCGGACAGGGGAAGAGACCCAGTACTTC. Encoded protein: CASSVRLRTGEETQYF.

The genes are TRBV28 and TRBJ2-5; D is uncertain. The CDR3 spans 16 residues. The V gene lost 7 bases and the J gene lost 0 bases, with 18 bases spanning the gap. Germline loops: CDR1 MDHEN, CDR2 SYDVKM. The CDR3: CASNPWQSDYQETQYF. The CDR3 DNA sequence: TGTGCCAGCAATCCCTGGCAAAGCGATTACCAAGAGACCCAGTACTTC. Together with reference TRBV28 and TRBJ2-5, the CDR3 gives the full variable domain: DVKVTQSSRYLVKRTGEKVFLECVQDMDHENMFWYRQDPGLGLRLIYFSYDVKMKEKGDIPEGYSVSREKKERFSLILESASTNQTSMYLCASNPWQSDYQETQYFGPGTRLLVL.

V gene TRBV6-5 combines with J gene TRBJ2-7; 9 nucleotides align to TRBD1. The V and J ends lost 8 bases and 6 bases, in that order; junction bases with no gene match: 5. Per the germline V gene, CDR1 is MNHEY and CDR2 is SVGAGI. The CDR3 is 12 residues long. CDR3 loop: CASGTGGSEQYF. CDR3 nucleotides: TGTGCCAGCGGTACAGGGGGCTCCGAGCAGTACTTC.